Sequencing of this T cell receptor beta chain was carried out in a study of vaccination effects on CD4 cells after COVID-19. At the level of the study: Specimens were obtained from a couple of convalescent patients 16 days and one week prior to vaccination. Study-wide points: Marked clonal contraction of infection- and vaccine-induced clones was seen late after vaccination. Early timepoints after infection were absent, and convalescent patients were few in the study.

Antigen-specific CD4+ T cells were expanded (with viral peptide pools) by the ViraFEST assay ahead of sequencing. Cells that had been cultured for 10 days were the source of isolated CD4+ T cells. Their SARS-CoV-2 infection, verified by PCR, occurred between March and December 2020. Cultures used around 1.8 million PBMC per well, about 10 IU/ml IL-2 and about 10 ug/ml peptides. For this clone: Its antigen is not identified.

Some clones are missing from TCRdb's copy, which holds only in-frame ones; the method was immunoSEQ multiplex PCR. This sample has 20,000 to 25,000 clones; around 75% occur once, and the top ten carry approximately 40%. Germline CDR1 and CDR2: KGHSY and FQNENV. Trimming removed 4 bases at V and 4 bases at J, with 13 bases between. The CDR3 spans 14 residues. V gene TRBV16 combines with J gene TRBJ1-2; D remains unclear. This TCR was sampled from a human donor who had a prior SARS-CoV-2 infection. The sample here was CD4+ T cells from PBMCs cultured with a peptide pool, taken before COVID-19 vaccination. The CDR3 is CASSLGVLLYGYTF. As DNA, the CDR3 is TGTGCCAGCAGCCTCGGGGTCCTCCTCTATGGCTACACCTTC.